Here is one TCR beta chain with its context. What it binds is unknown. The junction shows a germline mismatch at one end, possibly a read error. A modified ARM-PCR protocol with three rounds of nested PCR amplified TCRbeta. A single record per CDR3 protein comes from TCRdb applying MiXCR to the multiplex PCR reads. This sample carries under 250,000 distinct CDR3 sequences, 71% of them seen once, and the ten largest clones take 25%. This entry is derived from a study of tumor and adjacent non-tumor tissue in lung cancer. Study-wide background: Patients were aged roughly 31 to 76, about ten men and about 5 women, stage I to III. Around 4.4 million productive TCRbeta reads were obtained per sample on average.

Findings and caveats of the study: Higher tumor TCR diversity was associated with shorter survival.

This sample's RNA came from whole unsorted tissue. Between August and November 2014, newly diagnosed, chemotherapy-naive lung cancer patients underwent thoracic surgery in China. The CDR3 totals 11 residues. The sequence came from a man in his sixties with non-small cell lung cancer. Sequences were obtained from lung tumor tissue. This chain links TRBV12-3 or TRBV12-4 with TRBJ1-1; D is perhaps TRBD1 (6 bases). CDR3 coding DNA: TGTGCCAGCAGCCTAGGACAGACCTTTTACTTT. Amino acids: CASSLGQTFYF.